This is a list of T cell receptor beta chains from one sample in a study of cytomegalovirus exposure and HLA in healthy donors. Assay used: immunoSEQ multiplex PCR; TCRdb lists only in-frame clones, some missing. Here the sample spans more than 250,000 clones, roughly 90% being singletons. Sequences were obtained from PBMCs. These receptors all stem from a woman aged 18-35 years in good health and CMV-seronegative. Both conserved end residues are part of each CDR3. The order of the fields is J gene, D gene, V gene, clone size, CDR3 protein, CDR3 DNA. D genes are given only for firm matches. Part of the rows lack a size; the others show once, few, many or a class for expanded clones.

TRBJ2-3 NA TRBV6-1 NA CASSEVQGTATDTQYF TGTGCCAGCAGTGAAGTACAGGGAACAGCCACAGATACGCAGTATTTT
TRBJ1-1 NA TRBV5-6 NA CASSESLGGRTEAFF TGTGCCAGCAGCGAATCACTCGGGGGGCGGACTGAAGCTTTCTTT
TRBJ2-7 NA TRBV6-5 NA CASSHDRTSSYEQYF TGTGCCAGCAGCCACGACCGGACAAGTTCCTACGAGCAGTACTTC
TRBJ2-1 NA TRBV18 NA CASSPPSVSSYNEQFF TGTGCCAGCTCACCACCGTCCGTTAGCTCCTACAATGAGCAGTTCTTC
TRBJ2-2 NA TRBV5-1 NA CASGPGQPNTGELFF TGCGCCAGCGGACCGGGACAACCGAACACCGGGGAGCTGTTTTTT
TRBJ1-2 TRBD1 TRBV27 NA CASTSGQGEGYTF TGTGCCAGCACTTCGGGACAGGGGGAAGGCTACACCTTC
TRBJ2-6 NA TRBV16 NA CASSPTQSSSGANVLTF TGTGCCAGCAGCCCGACACAGTCGAGCTCTGGGGCCAACGTCCTGACTTTC
TRBJ2-3 TRBD1 TRBV27 NA CASSLSPGQSTDTQYF TGTGCCAGCAGTTTGTCCCCGGGACAGAGCACAGATACGCAGTATTTT
TRBJ1-2 TRBD1 TRBV28 NA CATRGEGGYGYTF TGTGCCACCAGGGGGGAGGGTGGCTATGGCTACACCTTC
TRBJ2-7 TRBD2 TRBV28 once CASSPPGLAGPSYEQYF TGTGCCAGCAGTCCACCGGGACTAGCGGGCCCCTCCTACGAGCAGTACTTC
TRBJ2-7 NA TRBV5-1 few CASSLETGYEQYF TGCGCCAGCAGCTTGGAGACAGGCTACGAGCAGTACTTC
TRBJ2-1 NA TRBV5-1 NA CASSLAPSYNEQFF TGCGCCAGCAGCTTGGCCCCGTCCTACAATGAGCAGTTCTTC
TRBJ2-7 TRBD1 TRBV5-1 NA CASSPGTELYEQYF TGCGCCAGCAGCCCCGGGACAGAACTCTACGAGCAGTACTTC
TRBJ1-3 NA TRBV7-9 NA CASSLLQNSGNTIYF TGTGCCAGCAGCTTGTTACAGAACTCTGGAAACACCATATATTTT
TRBJ1-2 TRBD1 TRBV10-1 few CASSTGGYGYTF TGCGCCAGCAGTACAGGGGGCTATGGCTACACCTTC
TRBJ2-7 TRBD2 TRBV27 NA CASREAGASVEQYF TGTGCCAGCCGAGAGGCGGGAGCTTCTGTCGAGCAGTACTTC